This T cell receptor (beta chain) was recorded in a study of cytomegalovirus exposure and HLA in healthy donors. Study-wide results and caveats: Earlier findings revealed that most TCR beta V segments proved productive either about 87% or about 30% of the time. Presence/absence analyses treated sequencing depth as roughly uniform across donors. Reports state that TCR beta sequences accurately predicted most subjects' HLA-A and HLA-B alleles. Most TCR sequences were uncommon, yet certain public TCRs appeared in many donors.

Use of 60 Vbeta and 13 Jbeta primers characterized the PCR. The table came from immunoSEQ multiplex PCR; TCRdb's copy has only in-frame clones and leaves some out. The repertoire holds 150,000 or so clones, more than 8% seen once, with 1.8% in the top ten. This clone was detected a few times. Its antigen is still unknown. Germline lookup yields CDR1 MNHEY and CDR2 SMNVEV (reference sequence). After removal of 6 bases from V and 4 bases from J, the junction contained 4 bases not matched to a gene. This CDR3 has 14 amino acids. The rearrangement links TRBV27 to TRBJ2-1; the match to TRBD1 covers 9 bases. Sequences were obtained from PBMCs. This TCR was sampled from a man in his forties or fifties in good health and CMV-seronegative. CDR3 protein: CASRQGALYNEQFF. CDR3 nucleotide sequence: TGTGCCAGCAGACAGGGGGCCCTGTACAATGAGCAGTTCTTC.